This TCR beta chain originates from a study of blood T cell repertoires in COVID-19. The V gene end was trimmed by 0 bases and the J gene end by 0 bases; junction bases not matched to a gene: 6. Germline-derived CDR1 and CDR2 are SGDLS and YYNGEE. The CDR3 extends over 17 amino acids. The repertoire was sequenced with immunoSEQ multiplex PCR; TCRdb's copy has only in-frame clones and lacks some. The sample has 150,000 to 200,000 clones; roughly 89% are singletons. Sample: peripheral blood. This TCR came from a woman aged 50 to 65 with acute or convalescent COVID-19. This sequence joins TRBV9 and TRBJ2-1, with 7 bases fitting TRBD2. The DNA of the CDR3 is TGTGCCAGCAGCGTAGTATCTAGCGGACACTCCTACAATGAGCAGTTCTTC. This codes for CASSVVSSGHSYNEQFF.